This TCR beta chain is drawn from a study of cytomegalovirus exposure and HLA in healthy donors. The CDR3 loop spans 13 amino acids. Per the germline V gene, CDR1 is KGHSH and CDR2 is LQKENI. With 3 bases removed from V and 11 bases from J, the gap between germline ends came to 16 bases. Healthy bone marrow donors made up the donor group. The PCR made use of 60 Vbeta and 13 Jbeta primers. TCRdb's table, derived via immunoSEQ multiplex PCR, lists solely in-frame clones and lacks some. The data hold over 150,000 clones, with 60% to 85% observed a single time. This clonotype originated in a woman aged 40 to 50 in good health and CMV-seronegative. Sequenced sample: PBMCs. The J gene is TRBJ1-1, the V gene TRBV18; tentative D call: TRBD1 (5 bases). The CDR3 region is CASSPLDQKGAFF. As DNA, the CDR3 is TGTGCCAGCTCACCCCTGGACCAAAAGGGGGCTTTCTTT.